This is a list of T cell receptor beta chains from one sample in a study of shared clonotypes between healthy human individuals. The method was immunoSEQ multiplex PCR; TCRdb's version includes in-frame clones alone and lacks a portion of them. The data show over 1.4 million clones, 96% seen once. Sequenced material: naive CD4+ T cells sorted from blood. All receptors derive from a man aged 30-40 years in good health. Both conserved end residues are part of each CDR3. Fields, in order: D gene, V gene, J gene, clone size, CDR3 DNA, CDR3 protein. A D gene is named only where the DNA matches it firmly. Not all rows give a size; the values are once, few, many and, for expanded clones, a class.

d_call: .; v_call: TRBV6-6; j_call: TRBJ1-5; clone_size: .; cdr3_nt: TGTGCCAGCAGCAGCAATCAGCCCCAGCATTTT; cdr3_aa: CASSSNQPQHF
d_call: .; v_call: TRBV28; j_call: TRBJ1-1; clone_size: .; cdr3_nt: TGTGCCAGCAGCCCCGTCCTTTCGAACACTGAAGCTTTCTTT; cdr3_aa: CASSPVLSNTEAFF
d_call: .; v_call: TRBV7-3; j_call: TRBJ2-1; clone_size: once; cdr3_nt: TGTGCCAGCAGCCCCGGAGGGGGTGAGCAGTTCTTC; cdr3_aa: CASSPGGGEQFF
d_call: .; v_call: TRBV5-1; j_call: TRBJ2-2; clone_size: .; cdr3_nt: TGCGCCAGCAGCTATATGACAGTTACCGGGGAGCTGTTTTTT; cdr3_aa: CASSYMTVTGELFF
d_call: .; v_call: TRBV28; j_call: TRBJ2-7; clone_size: .; cdr3_nt: TGTGCCAGCAGTTTCCCCGGGGGGACATCCTACGAGCAGTACTTC; cdr3_aa: CASSFPGGTSYEQYF
d_call: .; v_call: TRBV7-7; j_call: TRBJ2-2; clone_size: .; cdr3_nt: TGTGCTAGCAGCCCCGAAGGTGGGGAGCTGTTTTTT; cdr3_aa: CASSPEGGELFF
d_call: TRBD2; v_call: TRBV18; j_call: TRBJ2-7; clone_size: .; cdr3_nt: TGTGCCAGCTCACCGGCAGCGGGAGGTACCTACGAGCAGTACTTC; cdr3_aa: CASSPAAGGTYEQYF
d_call: .; v_call: TRBV9; j_call: TRBJ1-3; clone_size: .; cdr3_nt: TGTGCCAGCAGCGTAGACGGACGGACGCGTTCTGGAAACACCATATATTTT; cdr3_aa: CASSVDGRTRSGNTIYF
d_call: .; v_call: TRBV10-3; j_call: TRBJ2-1; clone_size: .; cdr3_nt: TGTGCCATCAGTGAGAGGCGGGACAATGAGCAGTTCTTC; cdr3_aa: CAISERRDNEQFF
d_call: TRBD2; v_call: TRBV4-3; j_call: TRBJ2-1; clone_size: .; cdr3_nt: TGCGCCAGCAGCCAAGCACTAGCGGTCTACAATGAGCAGTTCTTC; cdr3_aa: CASSQALAVYNEQFF
d_call: .; v_call: TRBV30; j_call: TRBJ2-7; clone_size: .; cdr3_nt: TGTGCCTGGTCTCGGGACACAGCGGGCGAGCAGTACTTC; cdr3_aa: CAWSRDTAGEQYF
d_call: .; v_call: TRBV5-1; j_call: TRBJ1-3; clone_size: .; cdr3_nt: TGCGCCAGCAGCCCCACAGGGTTTGGAAACACCATATATTTT; cdr3_aa: CASSPTGFGNTIYF
d_call: TRBD1; v_call: TRBV6-6; j_call: TRBJ1-2; clone_size: .; cdr3_nt: TGTGCCAGCAGTTACTCGACAGGGGGTAACTATGGCTACACCTTC; cdr3_aa: CASSYSTGGNYGYTF
d_call: TRBD2; v_call: TRBV19; j_call: TRBJ2-1; clone_size: .; cdr3_nt: TGTGCCAGTAGTTCCCCGGGACTAGCGAACAATGAGCAGTTCTTC; cdr3_aa: CASSSPGLANNEQFF
d_call: TRBD2; v_call: TRBV11-2; j_call: TRBJ2-1; clone_size: .; cdr3_nt: TGTGCCAGCAGCCCGAGTGGTAGCGGGAGGTCCTACCTATACAATGAGCAGTTCTTC; cdr3_aa: CASSPSGSGRSYLYNEQFF
d_call: .; v_call: TRBV7-9; j_call: TRBJ1-1; clone_size: .; cdr3_nt: TGTGCCAGCACTGTCGCAGGGGTAGACACTGAAGCTTTCTTT; cdr3_aa: CASTVAGVDTEAFF
d_call: TRBD2; v_call: TRBV5-1; j_call: TRBJ2-5; clone_size: .; cdr3_nt: TGCGCCAGCAGCTTGGTAGAGCTAGCGGGAGGGCGGACAAAGGAGACCCAGTACTTC; cdr3_aa: CASSLVELAGGRTKETQYF
d_call: .; v_call: TRBV11-2; j_call: TRBJ2-7; clone_size: .; cdr3_nt: TGTGCCAGCAGCTTAGTGTCGGCCTCCTACGAGCAGTACTTC; cdr3_aa: CASSLVSASYEQYF
d_call: .; v_call: TRBV28; j_call: TRBJ2-4; clone_size: .; cdr3_nt: TGTGCCAGCAGTTTCGCTGCTGCAGGGGTCAAAAACATTCAGTACTTC; cdr3_aa: CASSFAAAGVKNIQYF
d_call: TRBD2; v_call: TRBV7-9; j_call: TRBJ2-1; clone_size: .; cdr3_nt: TGTGCCAGCAGCTTCGACAGGATCGTTAGCGGGACTTACAATGAGCAGTTCTTC; cdr3_aa: CASSFDRIVSGTYNEQFF
d_call: .; v_call: TRBV2; j_call: TRBJ2-4; clone_size: .; cdr3_nt: TGTGCCAGCAGTGAAGAGGGCCTAGCCAAAAACATTCAGTACTTC; cdr3_aa: CASSEEGLAKNIQYF
d_call: TRBD1; v_call: TRBV10-1; j_call: TRBJ1-1; clone_size: .; cdr3_nt: TGCGCCAGCAGTGGACAGGGCGTCTCCGTTAGTGAAGCTTTCTTT; cdr3_aa: CASSGQGVSVSEAFF
d_call: .; v_call: TRBV6-6; j_call: TRBJ2-2; clone_size: .; cdr3_nt: TGTGCCAGCAGGGGCGGAGAAACCGGGGAGCTGTTTTTT; cdr3_aa: CASRGGETGELFF
d_call: .; v_call: TRBV28; j_call: TRBJ1-1; clone_size: .; cdr3_nt: TGTGCCAGCAGATCGACATTGAAGGCTTTCTTT; cdr3_aa: CASRSTLKAFF
d_call: .; v_call: TRBV18; j_call: TRBJ2-1; clone_size: .; cdr3_nt: TGTGCCAGCTCCGGAGATGGGGGGCGCGCTAAGTATGAGCAGTTCTTC; cdr3_aa: CASSGDGGRAKYEQFF
d_call: .; v_call: TRBV7-8; j_call: TRBJ2-7; clone_size: .; cdr3_nt: TGTGCCAGCAGGATGGGGACCCGAAGCTACGAGCAGTACTTC; cdr3_aa: CASRMGTRSYEQYF
d_call: .; v_call: TRBV6-6; j_call: TRBJ2-3; clone_size: .; cdr3_nt: TGTGCCAGCAGCACCGTCGCGGGAGATACGCAGTATTTT; cdr3_aa: CASSTVAGDTQYF
d_call: .; v_call: TRBV7-2; j_call: TRBJ2-7; clone_size: .; cdr3_nt: TGTGCCAGCAGCTTAGTTCCAGGGCCCTACGAGCAGTACTTC; cdr3_aa: CASSLVPGPYEQYF
d_call: .; v_call: TRBV19; j_call: TRBJ2-7; clone_size: .; cdr3_nt: TGTGCCAGTAGTTTTGGGGAAGGCAGCCCCTACGAGCAGTACTTC; cdr3_aa: CASSFGEGSPYEQYF
d_call: TRBD1; v_call: TRBV14; j_call: TRBJ2-7; clone_size: .; cdr3_nt: TGTGCCAGCAGCCAGACCCTAGGACAGGGGTACTACGAGCAGTACTTC; cdr3_aa: CASSQTLGQGYYEQYF
d_call: .; v_call: TRBV6-5; j_call: TRBJ2-5; clone_size: .; cdr3_nt: TGTGCCAGCGCGGTAAGGCGGAAAGAGACCCAGTACTTC; cdr3_aa: CASAVRRKETQYF
d_call: .; v_call: TRBV28; j_call: TRBJ2-7; clone_size: .; cdr3_nt: TGTGCCAGCAGTTCCCCGTTCCCTAGAAATGGTTTAGTCTCCTACGAGCAGTACTTC; cdr3_aa: CASSSPFPRNGLVSYEQYF
d_call: TRBD1; v_call: TRBV18; j_call: TRBJ2-7; clone_size: .; cdr3_nt: TGTGCCAGCTCAGCGCCGGGACAGACGATCGGGCCCTACGAGCAGTACTTC; cdr3_aa: CASSAPGQTIGPYEQYF
d_call: .; v_call: TRBV29-1; j_call: TRBJ1-2; clone_size: .; cdr3_nt: TGCAGCGGGGGCTCTGGCGTTTATGGCTACACCTTC; cdr3_aa: CSGGSGVYGYTF
d_call: TRBD2; v_call: TRBV7-2; j_call: TRBJ2-1; clone_size: .; cdr3_nt: TGTGCCAGCAGCTTAGAACTAGCGGGGAACAATGAGCAGTTCTTC; cdr3_aa: CASSLELAGNNEQFF
d_call: TRBD2; v_call: TRBV5-4; j_call: TRBJ2-2; clone_size: .; cdr3_nt: TGTGCCAGCAGCTTGGATATGATCAGCGGGAGGGCCGGGGAGCTGTTTTTT; cdr3_aa: CASSLDMISGRAGELFF
d_call: .; v_call: TRBV7-2; j_call: TRBJ2-1; clone_size: .; cdr3_nt: TGTGCCAGCAGCTTAGCGCATGGTCAGTTCCCGGTGTTCTTC; cdr3_aa: CASSLAHGQFPVFF
d_call: .; v_call: TRBV10-2; j_call: TRBJ2-1; clone_size: .; cdr3_nt: TGCGCCAGCGGAGACACGGGGAGCTCCTACAATGAGCAGTTCTTC; cdr3_aa: CASGDTGSSYNEQFF
d_call: .; v_call: TRBV30; j_call: TRBJ1-3; clone_size: .; cdr3_nt: TGTGCCTGGAGTGTACCAGGGGCTGGAAACACCATATATTTT; cdr3_aa: CAWSVPGAGNTIYF
d_call: TRBD2; v_call: TRBV6-1; j_call: TRBJ2-2; clone_size: .; cdr3_nt: TGTGCCAGCAGTGAAAGGGCGGGAGGGCCCTGGGGTCGGACCGGGGAGCTGTTTTTT; cdr3_aa: CASSERAGGPWGRTGELFF
d_call: .; v_call: TRBV2; j_call: TRBJ2-2; clone_size: .; cdr3_nt: TGTGCCAGCAGTGAACACGTGGCTAGCGTCACCGGGGAGCTGTTTTTT; cdr3_aa: CASSEHVASVTGELFF
d_call: .; v_call: TRBV5-1; j_call: TRBJ2-7; clone_size: .; cdr3_nt: TGCGCCAGCAGCTTGTCTAGCGCCTACGAGCAGTACTTC; cdr3_aa: CASSLSSAYEQYF